This T cell receptor (beta chain) was identified during a study of cytomegalovirus exposure and HLA in healthy donors. The study, taken as a whole, reports: In vitro checks showed that a few CMV-associated chains really do target CMV antigens.

Turning to this clone: Its antigen is unidentified.

Primers included in the PCR were 60 Vbeta and 13 Jbeta primers. Here immunoSEQ multiplex PCR was the method, and the copy in TCRdb shows in-frame clones only, minus some. The sample carries 95,000 to 150,000 clones, approximately 80% recorded once. The V and J ends lost 7 bases and 0 bases, in that order; junction bases with no gene match: 8. The CDR3 totals 15 residues. Germline CDR1 reads MDHEN; CDR2 reads SYDVKM. The sequencing sample was made of PBMCs. The chain links TRBV28 to TRBJ2-7; 8 nucleotides align to TRBD2. The receptor's source is a woman between 40 and 55 years old in good health and CMV-seropositive. The CDR3 region has the DNA TGTGCCAGCATCAAATTAGCGGGACTCTCCTACGAGCAGTACTTC. This sequence encodes CASIKLAGLSYEQYF.